These T cell receptor beta chains were read from a single sample in a study of cytomegalovirus exposure and HLA in healthy donors. Repertoires were generated with immunoSEQ multiplex PCR, while TCRdb's copy carries only in-frame clones and drops some. The sample comprises roughly 80,000 clones, about 80% of which are singletons, and 3% to 3.5% rests with the top ten. The sample consisted of PBMCs. The receptors derive from a man between 35 and 55 years old in good health and CMV-seronegative. The CDR3 runs from the conserved cysteine through the conserved F or W. D genes are given only for firm matches. Not all rows give a size; the values are once, few, many and, for expanded clones, a class.

J | V | size | D | DNA | CDR3
TRBJ1-5 | TRBV7-2 | - | TRBD1 | TGTGCCAGCAGCTTACTAGGGGGCGAAAGCAATCAGCCCCAGCATTTT | CASSLLGGESNQPQHF
TRBJ2-6 | TRBV5-1 | - | TRBD1 | TGCGCCAGCTTCCCACTAGGACAGGGGAGATCTGGGGCCAACGTCCTGACTTTC | CASFPLGQGRSGANVLTF
TRBJ2-5 | TRBV6-6 | - | - | TGTGCCAGCAGGGATTCAAGGGGTACCTGGAAGACCCAGTACTTC | CASRDSRGTWKTQYF
TRBJ2-7 | TRBV5-1 | - | TRBD1 | TGCGCCAGCAGCCCGGACAGGGGAGATAACTACGAGCAGTACTTC | CASSPDRGDNYEQYF
TRBJ1-1 | TRBV7-9 | - | TRBD1 | TGTGCCAGCAGCTGGGGACAGGGGCTGAACACTGAAGCTTTCTTT | CASSWGQGLNTEAFF
TRBJ1-2 | TRBV6-1 | - | - | TGTGCCACCGGGGACAAAAACTATGGCTACACCTTC | CATGDKNYGYTF
TRBJ2-2 | TRBV18 | - | TRBD1 | TGTGCCAGCTCACCATCATCGACAGGGACAAACACCGGGGAGCTGTTTTTT | CASSPSSTGTNTGELFF
TRBJ2-7 | TRBV5-1 | - | TRBD1 | TGCGCCAGCAGCTTGGATCGGGGACAGGGGGCTTCCTACGAGCAGTACTTC | CASSLDRGQGASYEQYF
TRBJ2-1 | TRBV6-1 | - | TRBD2 | TGTGCCAGCAGTGTAGGACTAGACCCGTACAATGAGCAGTTCTTC | CASSVGLDPYNEQFF
TRBJ1-3 | TRBV29-1 | - | - | TGCAGCGGTATAGGGGCTGGAAACACCATATATTTT | CSGIGAGNTIYF
TRBJ1-3 | TRBV6-1 | - | - | TGTGCGAAAATCAGGGGCTTCAGCTCTGGAAACACCATATATTTT | CAKIRGFSSGNTIYF
TRBJ2-1 | TRBV11-3 | - | - | TGTGCCAGCAGCTCGACAGGCTACAATGAGCAGTTCTTC | CASSSTGYNEQFF
TRBJ1-6 | TRBV14 | few | - | TGTGCCAGCAGCCAAGATGGGCGACAGAAAATTTTACCCCTCCACTTT | CASSQDGRQKILPLHF
TRBJ1-1 | TRBV2 | - | - | TGTGCCCCTCTCCTCAGGGGGAACACTGAAGCTTTCTTT | CAPLLRGNTEAFF
TRBJ1-4 | TRBV5-1 | - | TRBD1 | TGCGCCAGCAGCCCGAACCGGGACAGGGTAACTAATGAAAAACTGTTTTTT | CASSPNRDRVTNEKLFF
TRBJ2-1 | TRBV28 | - | TRBD2 | TGTGCCAGCAGCCGAAATCCTAGCGGGGTGGTCTACAATGAGCAGTTCTTC | CASSRNPSGVVYNEQFF
TRBJ2-5 | TRBV28 | - | - | TGTGCCAGCAGTAAGCGGGCGTTTGAGACCCAGTACTTC | CASSKRAFETQYF
TRBJ1-4 | TRBV29-1 | few | - | TGCAGCGTTGGACAGCCAGGAGAAAAACTGTTTTTT | CSVGQPGEKLFF
TRBJ1-3 | TRBV16 | few | TRBD1 | TGTGCCAGCAGCCACGAATCCCGGTGGGACAGGGCCGGAAACACCATATATTTT | CASSHESRWDRAGNTIYF
TRBJ2-5 | TRBV7-9 | - | - | TGTGCCAGCATGGGAAATTCGGACTTCTATGCGACCCAGTACTTC | CASMGNSDFYATQYF
TRBJ2-1 | TRBV19 | - | TRBD2 | TGTGCCAGTAAAAGTGCTAGCGGATACAATGAGCAGTTCTTC | CASKSASGYNEQFF
TRBJ1-4 | TRBV29-1 | - | TRBD1 | TGCAGCGGCCGCCTCCAGGGGGCAGGTGAAAAACTGTTTTTT | CSGRLQGAGEKLFF
TRBJ2-7 | TRBV28 | - | - | TGTGCCAGCAGTTTATACGGTTACCACGAGCAGTACTTC | CASSLYGYHEQYF
TRBJ2-1 | TRBV5-1 | once | - | TGCGCCAGCAGCGTACGGAGAACAGGGTATGGTGAGCAGTTCTTC | CASSVRRTGYGEQFF
TRBJ1-4 | TRBV2 | - | - | TGTGCCAGCAGTGCCTCGGGGAGGACTAATGAAAAACTGTTTTTT | CASSASGRTNEKLFF
TRBJ1-5 | TRBV5-8 | - | - | TGTGCCAGCAGCTTGTCGATAGGGGGTTCCCAGCCCCAGCATTTT | CASSLSIGGSQPQHF
TRBJ1-3 | TRBV10-3 | - | - | TGTGCCATCATGGTTGTGGGGCAGACTGCACCCTCTGGAAACACCATATATTTT | CAIMVVGQTAPSGNTIYF
TRBJ2-1 | TRBV9 | - | TRBD2 | TGTGCCAGCACTCAACTAGCGGGGGTTCACAATGAGCAGTTCTTC | CASTQLAGVHNEQFF
TRBJ2-2 | TRBV6-5 | few | - | TGTGCCAGCAGGGCAAGTTATAGCGCCCGGGAGCTGTTTTTT | CASRASYSARELFF